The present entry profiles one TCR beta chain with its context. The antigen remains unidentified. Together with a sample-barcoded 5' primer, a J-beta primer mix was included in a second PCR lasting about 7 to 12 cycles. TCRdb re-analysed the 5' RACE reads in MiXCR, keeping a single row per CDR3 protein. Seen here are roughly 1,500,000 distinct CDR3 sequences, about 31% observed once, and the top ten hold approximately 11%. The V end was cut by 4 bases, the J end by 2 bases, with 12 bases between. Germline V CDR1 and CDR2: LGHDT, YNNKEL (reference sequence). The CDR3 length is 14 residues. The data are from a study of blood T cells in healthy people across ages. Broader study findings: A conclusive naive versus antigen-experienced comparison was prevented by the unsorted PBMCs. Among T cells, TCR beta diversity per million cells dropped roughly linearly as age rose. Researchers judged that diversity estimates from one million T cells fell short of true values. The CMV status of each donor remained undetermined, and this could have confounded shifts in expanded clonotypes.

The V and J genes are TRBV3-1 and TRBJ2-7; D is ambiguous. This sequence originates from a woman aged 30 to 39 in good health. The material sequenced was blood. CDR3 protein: CASSLRAFPYEQYF. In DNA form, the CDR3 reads TGTGCCAGCAGCCTTCGGGCTTTCCCCTACGAGCAGTACTTC.